This T cell receptor (beta chain) was sequenced during a study of shared clonotypes between healthy human individuals. About the study: Two women and three men aged 18 to 49 made up the donors. Study-wide results and limits: Clonotypes that were shared across a few donors made up around 5% of naive CD4 clonotypes. Among the subsets, naive ones generally showed larger estimated richness than memory ones.

Using immunoSEQ multiplex PCR, the repertoire was profiled, and TCRdb retains in-frame clones only, with some absent. The table lists 1.5 million to 2.5 million clones, approximately 94% of them singletons. As defined, naive CD8 cells were CD45RO-negative and positively selected for CCR7, with terminally differentiated effector memory CD45RA+ cells excluded. This clone has a single count. What it binds is unknown. The length of the CDR3 is 15 residues. CDR1 is LNHDA and CDR2 is SQIVND in the germline V gene (reference sequence). The V end was cut by 5 bases, the J end by 1 base, with 15 bases between.

Sequenced input: naive CD8+ T cells sorted from blood. The TCR was taken from a young man in good health. The rearrangement uses TRBV19 and TRBJ2-7, with a tentative D call TRBD2 (5 bases). For the CDR3, the DNA is TGTGCCAGTAGTCCCGCAGCCACGGGGTCCTACGAGCAGTACTTC. As protein: CASSPAATGSYEQYF.